One sample yielded the 26 T cell receptor beta chains listed below, sequenced in a study of early T cells in non-severe SARS-CoV-2 infection. TCRdb re-analysed the 5' RACE reads in MiXCR, keeping a single row per CDR3 protein. This sample has tens of thousands of distinct CDR3 sequences, with roughly an eighth found just once. Sequenced: whole blood. These receptors came from an adult who was a healthcare worker with PCR-confirmed SARS-CoV-2 infection or an uninfected control (not recorded which).

In regard to this clonotype: A much larger clone differs by one base, so this may be a read error. The V gene is TRBV19, the J gene TRBJ2-1; D uncertain. Germline V gene lookup returns CDR1 LNHDA and CDR2 SQIVND (reference sequence). This CDR3 contains 13 residues. CDR3: CVSSSGRYNEQFF. CDR3 bases: TGTGTCAGTAGTTCCGGGCGGTACAATGAGCAGTTCTTC.

The chain joins TRBV5-1 to TRBJ2-3, with a tentative D call TRBD2 (5 bases). CDR3 size: 12 residues. Trimming took 7 bases from V and 5 from J, leaving 11 bases between them. CDR1 is SGHRS and CDR2 is YFSETQ in the germline V gene. The CDR3: CASAEGRDTQYF. Here the CDR3 DNA reads TGCGCCAGCGCAGAGGGCAGAGATACGCAGTATTTT.

This clonotype has at least ten counts. The chain combines TRBV24-1 with TRBJ2-7; D is ambiguous. CDR1 KGHDR and CDR2 SFDVKD come from the germline V gene. The CDR3 sequence is 13 residues long. Trimming took 4 bases from V and 3 from J, leaving 9 bases between them. CDR3 DNA sequence: TGTGCCACCAGTGAGTACTCGATCTACGAGCAGTACTTC. Its translation is CATSEYSIYEQYF.

J is TRBJ2-3 and V is TRBV30; maybe TRBD2 (6 bases). Germline CDR1 and CDR2: GTSNPN and SVGIG (reference sequence). The CDR3 totals 13 residues. V lost 0 bases and J 11 bases, leaving 15 bases between the germline ends. The CDR3 nucleotides read TGTGCCTGGAGTGTGGACGTGGGGAGGAGGCAGTATTTT. This encodes CAWSVDVGRRQYF.

This clonotype showed up many times. V usage is TRBV20-1 and J usage is TRBJ1-5; TRBD1 might be the D (5 bases). V was trimmed by 6 bases and J by 2 bases, leaving 14 bases between them. CDR1 and CDR2 (germline): DFQATT, SNEGSKA (reference sequence). The CDR3 runs 14 residues. The CDR3 is CSAPPQGRNQPQHF. Written as DNA, the CDR3 is TGCAGTGCCCCCCCGCAGGGCCGCAATCAGCCCCAGCATTTT.

This clonotype has just a few counts. The chain links TRBV3-1 to TRBJ2-7; 15 bases line up with TRBD2. The CDR3 is made up of 16 amino acids. The V gene end was trimmed by 2 bases and the J gene end by 3 bases; junction bases not matched to a gene: 2. Looked up from germline, CDR1 is LGHDT and CDR2 is YNNKEL (reference sequence). CDR3 protein: CASSQPGLAGGYEQYF. The CDR3 DNA is TGTGCCAGCAGCCAACCGGGACTAGCGGGGGGCTACGAGCAGTACTTC.

This clonotype was found a few times. V and J are TRBV6-6 and TRBJ2-7; weak D call: TRBD2 (5 bases). Per the germline V gene, CDR1 is MNHNY and CDR2 is SVGAGI (reference sequence). The CDR3 spans 12 residues. Trimming removed 6 bases at V and 3 bases at J, with 9 bases between. CDR3 sequence reads: CASSPRGYEQYF. The DNA of the CDR3 is TGTGCCAGCAGCCCCCGGGGCTACGAGCAGTACTTC.

This clonotype was counted only a few times. The chain recombines TRBV29-1 with TRBJ2-3; a possible D gene is TRBD2 (5 bases). From germline, CDR1 is SQVTM and CDR2 ANQGSEA. Trimming took off 4 bases at V and 1 base at J, with 9 bases between the two ends. CDR3 size: 13 residues. The DNA for the CDR3 is TGCAGCGTTGGATCGCGGGGCACAGATACGCAGTATTTT. Its protein product is CSVGSRGTDTQYF.

This clonotype came up many times. The chain links TRBV29-1 to TRBJ2-3; TRBD2 agrees at 9 bases. Germline CDR1 is SQVTM and CDR2 is ANQGSEA. The V gene end was trimmed by 4 bases and the J gene end by 2 bases; junction bases not matched to a gene: 7. The CDR3 extends over 15 amino acids. Here the CDR3 DNA reads TGCAGCGTTGGCCTAGCGGGGCACAACACAGATACGCAGTATTTT. Translating it yields CSVGLAGHNTDTQYF.

V usage is TRBV5-5 and J usage is TRBJ2-1, with 11 bases lining up with TRBD2. CDR1 SGHKS and CDR2 YYEKEE come from the germline V gene (reference sequence). The CDR3 loop spans 14 amino acids. Losses at the gene ends were 4 bases for V and 9 bases for J; bases not matched to a gene: 6. CDR3 sequence: CASSLIAGGGEQFF. The DNA of the CDR3 is TGTGCCAGCAGCCTAATAGCGGGAGGGGGTGAGCAGTTCTTC.

This clonotype was detected ten times or more. This chain connects TRBV5-1 to TRBJ2-3, with no clear D. Trimming left V 2 bases short and J 0 bases short, with 7 bases between. CDR3 length: 14 residues. Germline CDR1 reads SGHRS; CDR2 reads YFSETQ. The CDR3 bases are TGCGCCAGCAGCTTTTCCGGTAGCACAGATACGCAGTATTTT. Amino acid sequence: CASSFSGSTDTQYF.

Ten or more counts support this clonotype. The chain combines TRBV3-1 with TRBJ2-1; 8 nucleotides agree with TRBD2. The CDR3 sequence is 19 residues long. CDR1 and CDR2 (germline): LGHDT, YNNKEL (reference sequence). Unmatched junction bases numbered 21, after V lost 5 bases and J lost 6 bases. The CDR3 spells CASSSKSLGEREFVNEQFF. The CDR3 region has the DNA TGTGCCAGCAGCTCTAAGAGCTTAGGGGAGCGGGAGTTCGTCAATGAGCAGTTCTTC.

This clonotype was seen only a few times. This sequence joins TRBV9 and TRBJ1-1, with D perhaps TRBD1 (6 bases). From germline, CDR1 is SGDLS and CDR2 YYNGEE. The CDR3 is 14 residues long. V was clipped by 4 bases and J by 2 bases, with 12 bases between them. Here the CDR3 reads CASSQIQGNTEAFF. CDR3 DNA sequence: TGTGCCAGCAGCCAAATACAGGGTAACACTGAAGCTTTCTTT.

This clonotype was counted only a few times. CDR3 in amino acids: CASSEQPQHF. CDR3 coding DNA: TGTGCCAGCAGTGAGCAGCCCCAGCATTTT. The chain employs TRBV28 and TRBJ1-5; D is unclear. Germline V lookup: CDR1 MDHEN, CDR2 SYDVKM. Trimming pared 5 bases from V and 7 bases from J, leaving 3 bases between. This CDR3 spans 10 amino acids.

Many counts were recorded for this clonotype. The J gene is TRBJ2-1, the V gene TRBV4-2, with 8 nucleotides matching TRBD2. CDR1 and CDR2 (germline): LGHNA, YNFKEQ. The length of the CDR3 is 17 residues. The ends lost 4 bases at V and 8 bases at J; junction bases unmatched: 16. Here the CDR3 DNA reads TGTGCCAGCAGCCTTGCCGGGAGGGCCAGCGGACGTGATGAGCAGTTCTTC. Residues: CASSLAGRASGRDEQFF.

The chain is built from TRBV19 and TRBJ2-1; no firm D call. This CDR3 is built from 15 residues. Germline-derived CDR1 and CDR2 are LNHDA and SQIVND (reference sequence). With 3 bases removed from V and 1 base from J, the gap between germline ends came to 10 bases. The CDR3 is CASSIDKGSYNEQFF. CDR3 nucleotides: TGTGCCAGTAGTATCGATAAGGGATCCTACAATGAGCAGTTCTTC.

This chain joins TRBV29-1 and TRBJ1-5, with TRBD1 matching over 11 bases. The ends lost 6 bases at V and 3 bases at J; junction bases unmatched: 1. This CDR3 is built from 13 residues. The V gene's germline CDR1 is SQVTM and CDR2 ANQGSEA. The CDR3 region has the DNA TGCAGCGTGGGACAGGGGGTCAATCAGCCCCAGCATTTT. Its translation is CSVGQGVNQPQHF.

The chain links TRBV29-1 to TRBJ2-7; 8 bases map to TRBD1. Per germline, CDR1 SQVTM and CDR2 ANQGSEA. Losses at the gene ends were 0 bases for V and 6 bases for J; bases not matched to a gene: 1. The CDR3 has 12 residues. This chain's CDR3 is CSVEDRGREQYF. The CDR3 nucleotides are TGCAGCGTTGAAGACAGGGGGCGCGAGCAGTACTTC.

This clonotype showed up just a few times. The chain joins TRBV7-9 to TRBJ1-2; D gene ambiguous. Per germline, CDR1 SEHNR and CDR2 FQNEAQ (reference sequence). CDR3 length: 12 residues. Deletions cut 4 bases from V and 8 bases from J, with 11 bases between. The CDR3 loop is CASSSTPQGYTF. The DNA of the CDR3 is TGTGCCAGCAGCTCGACCCCTCAAGGCTACACCTTC.

This clonotype was observed many times. The chain employs TRBV5-1 and TRBJ1-5; TRBD1 aligns across 10 bases. The germline gives CDR1 SGHRS, CDR2 YFSETQ. This CDR3 contains 14 residues. The trim removed 4 bases at V and 12 bases at J, leaving 10 bases unmatched. CDR3 bases: TGCGCCAGCAGCCCCGGGACAGGGGTGGGAGGCCAGCATTTT. This translates into CASSPGTGVGGQHF. Supplemented by reference TRBV5-1 and TRBJ1-5, the full variable domain reads KAGVTQTPRYLIKTRGQQVTLSCSPISGHRSVSWYQQTPGQGLQFLFEYFSETQRNKGNFPGRFSGRQFSNSRSEMNVSTLELGDSALYLCASSPGTGVGGQHFGDGTRLSIL.

This clonotype was seen at least ten times. The V gene is TRBV7-9, the J gene TRBJ2-7; D is possibly TRBD1 or TRBD2 (6 bases each). The CDR3 runs to 12 residues. V was cut by 7 bases and J by 4 bases, with 11 bases left in between. CDR1 is SEHNR and CDR2 is FQNEAQ in the germline V gene (reference sequence). The CDR3 DNA reads as TGTGCCAGCACCCTAGGGGGGTACGAGCAGTACTTC. It specifies CASTLGGYEQYF.

This clonotype was seen a handful of times. In nucleotides, the CDR3 is TGTGCCAGCTCACCTAGCTTGGACAGGGCTTCAGATACGCAGTATTTT. Its protein is CASSPSLDRASDTQYF. This chain connects TRBV18 to TRBJ2-3; TRBD1 matches 8 bases. The CDR3 is made up of 16 amino acids. J lost 4 bases, V lost 3 bases, and 9 bases had no gene match. Germline assignment: CDR1 KGHSH and CDR2 LQKENI.

This clonotype was seen a few times. The chain joins TRBV11-2 to TRBJ2-1; 9 nucleotides align to TRBD2. The CDR3 loop spans 16 amino acids. With V trimmed by 0 bases and J by 8 bases, 8 bases remained unmatched. Germline CDR1 is SGHAT and CDR2 is FQNNGV. CDR3 DNA sequence: TGTGCCAGCAGCTTAGAAGGGCGGGAGGGCCGATATGAGCAGTTCTTC. It yields the protein CASSLEGREGRYEQFF. The entire variable domain, with the rest obtained from reference TRBV11-2 and TRBJ2-1, is as follows: EAGVAQSPRYKIIEKRQSVAFWCNPISGHATLYWYQQILGQGPKLLIQFQNNGVVDDSQLPKDRFSAERLKGVDSTLKIQPAKLEDSAVYLCASSLEGREGRYEQFFGPGTRLTVL.

There are many counts of this clonotype. This sequence joins TRBV29-1 and TRBJ2-7; D remains unclear. Trimming removed 1 base at V and 3 bases at J, with 4 bases between. The CDR3 consists of 11 residues. Germline loops: CDR1 SQVTM, CDR2 ANQGSEA. The CDR3 loop reads CSVEVLYEQYF. The DNA of the CDR3 is TGCAGCGTTGAAGTCCTCTACGAGCAGTACTTC.

The sample holds a few counts of this clonotype. The chain links TRBV30 to TRBJ2-7; maybe TRBD2 (6 bases). V dropped 0 bases and J dropped 1 base, with 10 bases sitting between them. The CDR3 is 14 residues long. The germline gives CDR1 GTSNPN, CDR2 SVGIG (reference sequence). The CDR3, as DNA: TGTGCCTGGAGTGTGGTAGCGGATTCCTACGAGCAGTACTTC. Translated, it gives CAWSVVADSYEQYF.

This clonotype appeared a few times. V usage is TRBV29-1 and J usage is TRBJ2-3; D gene uncertain. CDR1 is SQVTM, CDR2 ANQGSEA, per germline. The CDR3 is 17 amino acids. The ends were cut back, 1 base at V and 1 base at J, with 18 bases in the middle. The CDR3 reads CSVEGQSYITGTDTQYF. The CDR3 DNA reads TGCAGCGTTGAAGGCCAGTCTTACATTACGGGCACAGATACGCAGTATTTT.